Below are 30 T cell receptor beta chains sequenced from a single sample in a study of cytomegalovirus exposure and HLA in healthy donors. The PCR used 60 Vbeta and 13 Jbeta primers. The table came from immunoSEQ multiplex PCR; TCRdb's copy has only in-frame clones and leaves some out. The table shows roughly 150,000 clones, with around two thirds occurring only once. Sequenced material: PBMCs. The receptors here all came from a man aged 25-45 years in good health and CMV-seropositive.

Only a few counts were recorded for this clone. J is TRBJ2-3 and V is TRBV7-6; unclear D gene. V lost 7 bases and J 0 bases, leaving 11 bases between the germline ends. CDR3 size: 14 residues. CDR1 SGHVS and CDR2 FNYEAQ come from the germline V gene. CDR3 DNA: TGTGCCAGCACCCCCTTCTCTAGCACAGATACGCAGTATTTT. Protein: CASTPFSSTDTQYF.

The chain links TRBV6-1 to TRBJ1-2; 7 bases line up with TRBD1. There are 15 residues in the CDR3. J gave up 4 bases and V 6 bases, and 11 bases lay outside the gene matches. The V gene's germline CDR1 is MNHNS and CDR2 SASEGT. The CDR3 DNA reads as TGTGCCAGCAGAGTCCCGGGACAGCACCGCTATGGCTACACCTTC. Its translation: CASRVPGQHRYGYTF.

This clone was detected only a few times. The gene calls are TRBV15 and TRBJ2-7; 13 bases line up with TRBD2. Per the germline V gene, CDR1 is LNHNV and CDR2 is YYDKDF (reference sequence). CDR3 length: 14 amino acids. V gave up 8 bases and J gave up 7 bases; unmatched junction bases: 8. The CDR3 coding sequence is TGTGCCACCCGGACTAGCGGGAGTTCGAGGGAGCAGTACTTC. It is translated as CATRTSGSSREQYF.

This chain uses TRBV28 with TRBJ2-3; tentative D call: TRBD2 (6 bases). The CDR3 extends over 12 amino acids. The germline V gene encodes CDR1 MDHEN and CDR2 SYDVKM. V shed 3 bases and J shed 6 bases, with 7 bases lying between them. This CDR3 reads CASSFGGDTQYF. The CDR3, as DNA: TGTGCCAGCAGTTTTGGGGGGGATACGCAGTATTTT.

The chain couples TRBV6-1 to TRBJ2-3; TRBD2 agrees at 11 bases. The CDR3 spans 15 residues. Trimming took 7 bases from V and 5 from J; bases not matched to a gene: 8. Germline V gene data show CDR1 as MNHNS and CDR2 as SASEGT. CDR3 nucleotides: TGTGCCAGCATAAGGCTAGCGGGAGGTGGAGATACGCAGTATTTT. Its translation: CASIRLAGGGDTQYF.

V is TRBV4-2 and J is TRBJ2-7, with TRBD2 matching over 11 bases. This CDR3 is 17 amino acids long. V trimming: 4 bases; J trimming: 1 base; junction bases outside the gene matches: 9. Germline CDR1 LGHNA, CDR2 YNFKEQ. The CDR3 nucleotides read TGTGCCAGCAGCCCGGACAGAGGGACTAGCGGTTCCTACGAGCAGTACTTC. Its protein product is CASSPDRGTSGSYEQYF.

The chain joins TRBV5-1 to TRBJ2-1; TRBD1 matches at 7 bases. The trim removed 2 bases at V and 5 bases at J, leaving 7 bases unmatched. CDR3 length: 15 amino acids. CDR1 is SGHRS and CDR2 is YFSETQ in the germline V gene. The CDR3 nucleotides read TGCGCCAGCAGCTTTGCCCCGACAGGGAACAATGAGCAGTTCTTC. Protein sequence: CASSFAPTGNNEQFF.

This sequence joins TRBV4-1 and TRBJ1-2; D is perhaps TRBD1 (6 bases). V lost 0 bases, J lost 1 base, and 18 bases lay in between. Germline CDR1 reads MGHRA; CDR2 reads YSYEKL. The CDR3 consists of 18 residues. CDR3 DNA: TGCGCCAGCAGCCAAGATGAAATGGGGACACGGATTAACTATGGCTACACCTTC. It codes for CASSQDEMGTRINYGYTF.

V and J are TRBV28 and TRBJ2-3, with TRBD2 matching 7 bases. The CDR3 totals 15 residues. CDR1 is MDHEN and CDR2 is SYDVKM in the germline V gene. The V and J ends lost 3 bases and 4 bases, in that order; junction bases with no gene match: 7. CDR3 residues: CASSFPSGGPDTQYF. The CDR3 DNA follows: TGTGCCAGCAGTTTCCCCTCGGGAGGCCCAGATACGCAGTATTTT.

This chain's CDR3 is CASSEVAGDREETQYF. In nucleotides, the CDR3 is TGTGCCAGCAGTGAGGTAGCGGGAGATCGGGAAGAGACCCAGTACTTC. V is TRBV6-1 and J is TRBJ2-5, with 9 bases matching TRBD2. The CDR3 is made up of 16 amino acids. CDR1 MNHNS and CDR2 SASEGT come from the germline V gene. The V gene end was trimmed by 3 bases and the J gene end by 3 bases; junction bases not matched to a gene: 8.

The J gene is TRBJ2-1, the V gene TRBV6-6, with 10 bases lining up with TRBD1. The junction had 5 bases not matched to a gene; V was cut back by 5 bases and J by 4 bases. Germline CDR1 reads MNHNY; CDR2 reads SVGAGI (reference sequence). The CDR3 totals 15 residues. CDR3 in amino acids: CASSTGTGAYNEQFF. CDR3 in DNA: TGTGCCAGCAGTACGGGGACAGGGGCGTACAATGAGCAGTTCTTC.

This clone showed up just once. V and J are TRBV6-1 and TRBJ2-1; TRBD2 aligns across 10 bases. The CDR3 consists of 15 residues. The junction had 7 bases not matched to a gene; V was cut back by 6 bases and J by 5 bases. Germline V gene lookup returns CDR1 MNHNS and CDR2 SASEGT. The CDR3 DNA is TGTGCCAGCAGGTACCTTCTAGCGGGAGACAATGAGCAGTTCTTC. Translated: CASRYLLAGDNEQFF.

The chain carries TRBV11-2 and TRBJ2-1; 8 positions match TRBD1. This CDR3 has 15 residues. From germline, CDR1 is SGHAT and CDR2 FQNNGV. Trimming cost V 5 bases and J 6 bases; bases outside gene matches: 9. This chain's CDR3 is CASSPETGVSNEQFF. The CDR3 nucleotides are TGTGCCAGCAGCCCGGAGACAGGGGTGTCCAATGAGCAGTTCTTC.

The V and J genes are TRBV23-1 and TRBJ2-1; perhaps TRBD1 as D (5 bases). TRBV23-1 is assigned to the ORF class and has an uncertain function. The CDR3 has 12 residues. V was shortened by 8 bases and J by 10 bases, with 15 bases between the two germline ends. The DNA of the CDR3 is TGCGCCAGCTCCTCCAGGGTTTTGGAGCAGTTCTTC. This translates into CASSSRVLEQFF.

V usage is TRBV29-1 and J usage is TRBJ2-3; TRBD2 is a possible D gene (6 bases). The V end was cut by 2 bases, the J end by 0 bases, with 9 bases between. The CDR3 sequence is 14 residues long. Germline CDR1 and CDR2: SQVTM and ANQGSEA. The chain's CDR3 is CSVETGESTDTQYF. CDR3 DNA sequence: TGCAGCGTTGAAACGGGAGAGAGCACAGATACGCAGTATTTT.

The V call is TRBV27, the J call TRBJ1-4; the match to TRBD1 covers 9 bases. The germline gives CDR1 MNHEY, CDR2 SMNVEV (reference sequence). This CDR3 has 14 amino acids. V trimming: 4 bases; J trimming: 8 bases; junction bases outside the gene matches: 5. In DNA form, the CDR3 reads TGTGCCAGCAGTTGGGGACAGGGTGGAGAAAAACTGTTTTTT. It is translated as CASSWGQGGEKLFF.

The chain is built from TRBV2 and TRBJ1-2; 7 nucleotides match TRBD1. Germline loops: CDR1 SNHLY, CDR2 FYNNEI. There are 15 residues in the CDR3. J lost 0 bases, V lost 4 bases, and 5 bases had no gene match. DNA of the CDR3: TGTGCCAGCAGTGCGCGACAGGGTTCTAACTATGGCTACACCTTC. It yields the protein CASSARQGSNYGYTF.

The chain carries TRBV6-5 and TRBJ1-1, with unresolved D. The CDR3 totals 13 residues. V shed 4 bases and J shed 4 bases, with 10 bases lying between them. Germline V lookup: CDR1 MNHEY, CDR2 SVGAGI. In DNA form, the CDR3 reads TGTGCCAGCAGTTCCTCCCCGGGCACTGAAGCTTTCTTT. It yields the protein CASSSSPGTEAFF.

V usage is TRBV5-1 and J usage is TRBJ2-5; 7 bases line up with TRBD1. CDR3 length equals 17 residues. The V segment lost 6 bases and the J segment 4 bases; nucleotides outside the gene matches: 18. Germline assignment: CDR1 SGHRS and CDR2 YFSETQ. This CDR3 is CASNVPDRAGGLETQYF. The CDR3 DNA follows: TGCGCCAGCAACGTCCCCGACCGAGCAGGGGGTCTAGAGACCCAGTACTTC.

The chain couples TRBV6-5 to TRBJ1-5; D possibly corresponds to TRBD1 (5 bases). Germline CDR1 is MNHEY and CDR2 is SVGAGI. This CDR3 contains 15 residues. Trimming took off 6 bases at V and 5 bases at J, with 17 bases between the two ends. CDR3 sequence reads: CASRPIPGIDQPQHF. For the CDR3, the DNA is TGTGCCAGCAGGCCTATACCAGGGATAGATCAGCCCCAGCATTTT.

This chain connects TRBV6-4 to TRBJ2-2; TRBD2 matches at 9 bases. There are 14 residues in the CDR3. With 4 bases clipped from V and 3 bases from J, the junction kept 0 bases outside the gene matches. The germline gives CDR1 MRHNA, CDR2 SNTAGT. This CDR3 reads CASSASGDTGELFF. In nucleotides, the CDR3 is TGTGCCAGCAGTGCTAGCGGGGACACCGGGGAGCTGTTTTTT.

Only a few counts were recorded for this clone. The chain couples TRBV12-5 to TRBJ2-3; tentative D call: TRBD2 (6 bases). The CDR3 sequence is 17 residues long. Germline CDR1 is LGHNT and CDR2 is FRNRAP. V lost 0 bases and J 2 bases, leaving 15 bases between the germline ends. CDR3 protein: CASGLVRSGQITDTQYF. DNA of the CDR3: TGTGCTAGTGGTTTGGTCAGGAGCGGGCAGATCACAGATACGCAGTATTTT.

This rearrangement joins TRBV18 to TRBJ2-1; perhaps TRBD1 as D (6 bases). Germline V gene sequence: CDR1 KGHSH, CDR2 LQKENI. The V gene lost 0 bases and the J gene lost 6 bases, with 12 bases spanning the gap. The CDR3 runs 15 residues. CDR3 loop: CASSPPSTGGNEQFF. For the CDR3, the DNA is TGTGCCAGCTCACCACCGTCGACAGGAGGCAATGAGCAGTTCTTC.

Here the CDR3 reads CASSVAVTGGQETQYF. The CDR3 DNA follows: TGTGCCAGCAGCGTAGCGGTAACGGGAGGCCAAGAGACCCAGTACTTC. This chain uses TRBV9 with TRBJ2-5; TRBD2 agrees at 7 bases. Trimming cost V 0 bases and J 1 base; bases outside gene matches: 6. The V gene's germline CDR1 is SGDLS and CDR2 YYNGEE. This CDR3 has 16 residues.

The J gene is TRBJ2-1, the V gene TRBV7-9; possibly TRBD2 for D (6 bases). V was pared by 5 bases and J by 1 base, with 18 bases between. Per the germline V gene, CDR1 is SEHNR and CDR2 is FQNEAQ (reference sequence). This CDR3 contains 17 residues. DNA for the CDR3: TGTGCCAGCAGCCCTTTTTTGTGGCGGGAATCCTACAATGAGCAGTTCTTC. The encoded protein is CASSPFLWRESYNEQFF.

The sample holds a few counts of this clone. J is TRBJ2-1 and V is TRBV30; 7 bases are shared with TRBD1. Trimming cost V 2 bases and J 12 bases; bases outside gene matches: 10. This CDR3 is 13 amino acids long. Germline V lookup: CDR1 GTSNPN, CDR2 SVGIG (reference sequence). CDR3 in DNA: TGTGCCTGGAGTTCGGCCAACAGGGGTTCGCAGTTCTTC. Residues: CAWSSANRGSQFF.

The chain carries TRBV11-2 and TRBJ1-2; weak D call: TRBD1 (5 bases). V dropped 0 bases and J dropped 2 bases, with 13 bases sitting between them. This CDR3 has 16 amino acids. CDR1 and CDR2 from the germline V gene are SGHAT and FQNNGV. CDR3 sequence reads: CASSLEFAWGNYGYTF. CDR3 nucleotides: TGTGCCAGCAGCTTAGAATTCGCGTGGGGCAACTATGGCTACACCTTC.

This rearrangement joins TRBV6-1 to TRBJ2-5, with D hard to call. Judging by the DNA end, TRBJ2-7 fits better; the J call may be wrong. This CDR3 has 11 residues. Germline CDR1 and CDR2: MNHNS and SASEGT. This CDR3 reads CASAPSYEQYF. CDR3 coding DNA: TGTGCCAGCGCCCCGAGCTACGAGCAGTACTTC.

V is TRBV19 and J is TRBJ1-1; no clear D gene. V was trimmed by 5 bases and J by 0 bases, leaving 7 bases between them. The germline gives CDR1 LNHDA, CDR2 SQIVND (reference sequence). There are 13 residues in the CDR3. The CDR3 loop is CASSSLLNTEAFF. The CDR3 DNA reads TGTGCCAGTAGTTCTCTATTGAACACTGAAGCTTTCTTT.

The chain employs TRBV5-1 and TRBJ1-1, with D maybe TRBD1 (6 bases). This CDR3 comprises 15 residues. Germline assignment: CDR1 SGHRS and CDR2 YFSETQ. V was cut by 2 bases and J by 1 base, with 12 bases left in between. The CDR3 region is CASSLRLGQNTEAFF. The DNA for the CDR3 is TGCGCCAGCAGCTTACGTTTGGGACAGAACACTGAAGCTTTCTTT. Full variable domain (rest looked up from reference TRBV5-1 and TRBJ1-1): KAGVTQTPRYLIKTRGQQVTLSCSPISGHRSVSWYQQTPGQGLQFLFEYFSETQRNKGNFPGRFSGRQFSNSRSEMNVSTLELGDSALYLCASSLRLGQNTEAFFGQGTRLTVV.